These T cell receptor beta chains were read from a single sample in a study of a mutant IDH1 vaccine in newly diagnosed glioma. TCRdb's table, derived via immunoSEQ multiplex PCR, lists solely in-frame clones and lacks some. The repertoire includes about 65,000 clones, 70% to 90% of them detected once, and roughly 4% sits in the top ten. Their cognate antigens are unknown. This material consisted of PBMCs, taken from a glioma patient whose treatment included an IDH1 peptide vaccine. The source is a man aged 30 to 39 with glioma. The CDR3 runs from the conserved cysteine through the conserved F or W. Fields, in order: CDR3 protein, J gene, V gene, CDR3 length.

CDR3aa: CASSFTRVQNEQFF; j_gene: TRBJ2-1; v_gene: TRBV5-1; len: 14
CDR3aa: CASSWTPYNEQFF; j_gene: TRBJ2-1; v_gene: TRBV2; len: 13
CDR3aa: CASSIGTDNSPLHF; j_gene: TRBJ1-6; v_gene: TRBV19; len: 14
CDR3aa: CASSDYGGVMKETQYF; j_gene: TRBJ2-5; v_gene: TRBV19; len: 16
CDR3aa: CASSDHKTSGGVNEQFF; j_gene: TRBJ2-1; v_gene: TRBV9; len: 17
CDR3aa: CASSEDRGEGNQPQHF; j_gene: TRBJ1-5; v_gene: TRBV2; len: 16
CDR3aa: CASSRTAGNTIYF; j_gene: TRBJ1-3; v_gene: TRBV6-5; len: 13
CDR3aa: CASSLAGRGLAGELFF; j_gene: TRBJ2-2; v_gene: TRBV7-9; len: 16
CDR3aa: CAISADELTSGGSAGELFF; j_gene: TRBJ2-2; v_gene: TRBV10-3; len: 19
CDR3aa: CASRTGYGYTF; j_gene: TRBJ1-2; v_gene: TRBV6-6; len: 11
CDR3aa: CASSQLIGAVNTEAFF; j_gene: TRBJ1-1; v_gene: TRBV4-2; len: 16